This entry lists 14 T cell receptor beta chains sequenced from one sample in a study of blood T cell repertoires in COVID-19. The data were produced by immunoSEQ multiplex PCR, yet TCRdb's version contains in-frame clones alone and is incomplete. The sample includes approximately 270,000 clones, about 89% seen only once; the top ten take 2% to 2.5%. The material sequenced was peripheral blood. These TCRs come from a man aged 45 to 65 with acute or convalescent COVID-19.

This clone was recorded once. The chain uses TRBV5-1 and TRBJ2-3; D uncertain. The germline CDR1 and CDR2 sequences are SGHRS and YFSETQ. This CDR3 contains 16 residues. Trimming removed 3 bases at V and 5 bases at J, with 19 bases between. The CDR3 nucleotides are TGCGCCAGCAGCTCCGACTCACCCAAGCGACTAGATACGCAGTATTTT. Its protein is CASSSDSPKRLDTQYF. The variable domain in full, completed from reference TRBV5-1 and TRBJ2-3, reads KAGVTQTPRYLIKTRGQQVTLSCSPISGHRSVSWYQQTPGQGLQFLFEYFSETQRNKGNFPGRFSGRQFSNSRSEMNVSTLELGDSALYLCASSSDSPKRLDTQYFGPGTRLTVL.

The chain employs TRBV3-1 (or the pseudogene TRBV3-2) and TRBJ1-2; D uncertain. V lost 0 bases to trimming and J lost 4 bases, with 15 bases between them. The CDR3 contains 16 residues. Germline V lookup: CDR1 LGHDT, CDR2 YNNKEL (reference sequence). The CDR3 here is CASSQDLGPTSYGYTF. The CDR3 coding sequence is TGTGCCAGCAGCCAAGATCTGGGCCCGACGAGCTATGGCTACACCTTC.

In the case of this clone: The junction departs from germline at one end; a sequencing error may be responsible. This chain joins TRBV20-1 and TRBJ1-1; D is ambiguous. The CDR3 has 11 amino acids. Germline CDR1 DFQATT, CDR2 SNEGSKA (reference sequence). DNA for the CDR3: TGCAGTGCTAGAGATTTCAGGCCACCGCTCTTT. As protein: CSARDFRPPLF.

This sequence joins TRBV6-5 and TRBJ2-2; 7 bases agree with TRBD2. The CDR3 loop spans 15 amino acids. V trimming: 5 bases; J trimming: 2 bases; junction bases outside the gene matches: 5. Germline V gene sequence: CDR1 MNHEY, CDR2 SVGAGI. The CDR3 loop reads CASSPSGANTGELFF. For the CDR3, the DNA is TGTGCCAGCAGTCCTAGCGGAGCCAACACCGGGGAGCTGTTTTTT.

This clone was found once. The chain uses TRBV20-1 and TRBJ2-3; D ambiguous. Germline V lookup: CDR1 DFQATT, CDR2 SNEGSKA (reference sequence). The length of the CDR3 is 11 residues. V lost 3 bases and J 5 bases, leaving 6 bases between the germline ends. The CDR3 DNA follows: TGCAGTGCTAGTCCCAAAGATACGCAGTATTTT. It encodes CSASPKDTQYF.

This clone was detected once. The chain is built from TRBV18 and TRBJ2-7, with 10 bases aligning to TRBD1. CDR1 and CDR2 from the germline V gene are KGHSH and LQKENI. The CDR3 extends over 13 amino acids. The V gene end was trimmed by 3 bases and the J gene end by 6 bases; junction bases not matched to a gene: 2. The chain's CDR3 is CASSPGTGAEQYF. The DNA for the CDR3 is TGTGCCAGCTCACCTGGGACAGGGGCCGAGCAGTACTTC.

V usage is TRBV29-1 and J usage is TRBJ2-7, with 10 bases fitting TRBD1. J gave up 4 bases and V 7 bases, and 4 bases lay outside the gene matches. Per the germline V gene, CDR1 is SQVTM and CDR2 is ANQGSEA. This CDR3 has 12 amino acids. The chain's CDR3 is CSGGQGFYEQYF. In DNA, the CDR3 is TGCAGCGGGGGACAGGGGTTTTACGAGCAGTACTTC.

The genes are TRBV18 and TRBJ2-7; 9 nucleotides agree with TRBD1. Losses at the gene ends were 2 bases for V and 5 bases for J; bases not matched to a gene: 7. This CDR3 has 15 residues. Germline V CDR1 and CDR2: KGHSH, LQKENI. CDR3 coding DNA: TGTGCCAGCTCACCATTGGGACAGGGAGCAAACGAGCAGTACTTC. Encoded protein: CASSPLGQGANEQYF.

Concerning this clone itself: At one end the junction does not follow the germline gene, possibly because of a read error. The chain employs TRBV7-7 and TRBJ2-5, with 8 bases matching TRBD1. The CDR3 length is 13 residues. Looked up from germline, CDR1 is SSHAT and CDR2 is FNYEAQ (reference sequence). The CDR3 DNA follows: TGTGCTAGCAGCTGGGACAGGCAAGAGACCCAGTACTTC. This codes for CASSWDRQETQYF.

V is TRBV10-1 and J is TRBJ1-1, with 9 positions matching TRBD1. V lost 4 bases to trimming and J lost 1 base; unmatched junction nucleotides: 1. Germline V gene lookup returns CDR1 WNHNN and CDR2 SYGVQD (reference sequence). The CDR3 extends over 14 amino acids. The chain's CDR3 is CASSGTGENTEAFF. CDR3 in DNA: TGCGCCAGCAGTGGGACAGGGGAGAACACTGAAGCTTTCTTT.

V and J are TRBV6-6 and TRBJ1-2, with TRBD1 as a possible D gene (5 bases). Trimming took off 2 bases at V and 0 bases at J, with 13 bases between the two ends. This CDR3 comprises 16 residues. Germline V gene data show CDR1 as MNHNY and CDR2 as SVGAGI (reference sequence). CDR3 nucleotide sequence: TGTGCCAGCAGTTACAAAATGCCGGGGGCTAACTATGGCTACACCTTC. It translates to CASSYKMPGANYGYTF.

The V and J genes are TRBV9 and TRBJ2-2; the D gene is possibly TRBD1 (5 bases). Germline V CDR1 and CDR2: SGDLS, YYNGEE. V was trimmed by 4 bases and J by 4 bases, leaving 11 bases between them. The CDR3 covers 14 residues. This chain's CDR3 is CASSPIRVTGELFF. In nucleotides, the CDR3 is TGTGCCAGCAGCCCCATCAGGGTCACCGGGGAGCTGTTTTTT.

V usage is TRBV6-4 and J usage is TRBJ2-1; TRBD2 matches at 8 bases. CDR3 length equals 18 residues. Germline loops: CDR1 MRHNA, CDR2 SNTAGT. V shed 0 bases, J shed 8 bases, and the junction held 15 bases outside the gene matches. DNA of the CDR3: TGTGCCAGCAGTGACTCTGCGGTAGCGGGGCTGTTGGGCGATGAGCAGTTCTTC. The encoded protein is CASSDSAVAGLLGDEQFF.

The V gene is TRBV14, the J gene TRBJ1-2; D might be TRBD1 (6 bases). This CDR3 is 16 amino acids long. The V gene's germline CDR1 is SGHDN and CDR2 FVKESK. With 4 bases removed from V and 4 bases from J, the gap between germline ends came to 19 bases. Written as DNA, the CDR3 is TGTGCCAGCAGCCCCATACAGGGACCGGGCGTCTATGGCTACACCTTC. Residues: CASSPIQGPGVYGYTF.